Each of the 15 T cell receptor beta chains below was sequenced from the same sample in a study of response to subunit inactivated influenza vaccine. One entry per CDR3 protein, called by TCRdb with MiXCR from the RT-PCR reads. The sample carries hundreds of thousands of distinct CDR3 sequences, around 16% recorded once. The sequenced sample was PBMCs from blood, obtained 11 to 12 days after vaccination. The receptors here all came from a middle-aged man who received an inactivated influenza vaccine.

For the CDR3, the DNA is TGTGCCAGCAGCCCAAGGGACTCGAGATGGGATGAGCAGTTCTTC. Translating gives CASSPRDSRWDEQFF. The chain uses TRBV9 and TRBJ2-1; D may be TRBD2 (6 bases). Germline V gene data show CDR1 as SGDLS and CDR2 as YYNGEE. Trimming left V 4 bases short and J 8 bases short, with 19 bases between. This CDR3 spans 15 amino acids. The full variable domain, its missing parts supplied by reference TRBV9 and TRBJ2-1, is DSGVTQTPKHLITATGQRVTLRCSPRSGDLSVYWYQQSLDQGLQFLIQYYNGEERAKGNILERFSAQQFPDLHSELNLSSLELGDSALYFCASSPRDSRWDEQFFGPGTRLTVL.

The chain couples TRBV5-1 to TRBJ2-1; 7 bases align to TRBD1. V was clipped by 4 bases and J by 7 bases; unmatched bases: 8. The germline V gene has CDR1 SGHRS and CDR2 YFSETQ. The CDR3 is 14 residues long. In DNA, the CDR3 is TGCGCCAGCAGCGAAGACAGGGCAGCAAATGAGCAGTTCTTC. The encoded protein is CASSEDRAANEQFF.

This chain connects TRBV10-2 to TRBJ2-2; TRBD1 matches at 9 bases. This CDR3 spans 16 amino acids. Trimming took 7 bases from V and 5 from J; bases not matched to a gene: 11. Germline assignment: CDR1 WSHSY and CDR2 SAAADI. This CDR3 reads CASIPQGAGRTGELFF. The CDR3 DNA sequence: TGCGCCAGCATCCCACAGGGGGCCGGAAGGACCGGGGAGCTGTTTTTT.

There are many counts of this clonotype. V gene TRBV11-2 combines with J gene TRBJ2-2; possibly TRBD2 for D (6 bases). The CDR3 contains 13 residues. CDR1 and CDR2 from the germline V gene are SGHAT and FQNNGV. The V gene lost 3 bases and the J gene lost 6 bases, with 8 bases spanning the gap. The CDR3: CASSFGGPGELFF. The DNA of the CDR3 is TGTGCCAGCAGCTTCGGGGGACCCGGGGAGCTGTTTTTT.

This clonotype was counted only a few times. The rearrangement joins TRBV5-1 to TRBJ1-2, with a possible D match to TRBD1 (5 bases). Trimming took 4 bases from V and 7 from J, leaving 14 bases between them. The CDR3 totals 13 residues. CDR1 and CDR2 (germline): SGHRS, YFSETQ. DNA for the CDR3: TGCGCCAGCAGCGACAGTGCCGGTGCTGGCTACACCTTC. Amino acids: CASSDSAGAGYTF.

The chain is built from TRBV7-2 and TRBJ2-7; 12 bases align to TRBD2. Germline loops: CDR1 SGHTA, CDR2 FQGNSA. The CDR3 has 15 residues. The junction had 5 bases not matched to a gene; V was cut back by 5 bases and J by 3 bases. The CDR3 coding sequence is TGTGCCAGCAGCCCAACACTAGCGGGAGGCTACGAGCAGTACTTC. Translating gives CASSPTLAGGYEQYF.

The chain joins TRBV20-1 to TRBJ2-1, with 11 bases fitting TRBD2. Germline V lookup: CDR1 DFQATT, CDR2 SNEGSKA (reference sequence). The CDR3 is made up of 17 amino acids. V trimming: 6 bases; J trimming: 0 bases; junction bases outside the gene matches: 10. CDR3 sequence: CSAWGLAEMSSYNEQFF. CDR3 DNA sequence: TGCAGTGCCTGGGGACTAGCGGAGATGAGCTCCTACAATGAGCAGTTCTTC.

The chain recombines TRBV4-2 with TRBJ2-1; D gene unclear. Germline CDR1 and CDR2: LGHNA and YNFKEQ. The CDR3 has 15 residues. Trimming stripped 2 bases from V and 6 bases from J, with 14 bases between. The CDR3 sequence is CASSQKDGRRNEQFF. In DNA, the CDR3 is TGTGCCAGCAGCCAAAAAGACGGAAGGCGCAATGAGCAGTTCTTC.

The rearrangement uses TRBV12-3 or TRBV12-4 and TRBJ1-1; D unresolved. The CDR3 is made up of 13 amino acids. V lost 4 bases, J lost 2 bases, and 8 bases lay in between. CDR3 residues: CASSSLGNTEAFF. CDR3 bases: TGTGCCAGCAGTTCCTTGGGAAACACTGAAGCTTTCTTT.

V and J are TRBV10-3 and TRBJ2-1; D possibly corresponds to TRBD2 (6 bases). Germline V lookup: CDR1 ENHRY, CDR2 SYGVKD. The CDR3 consists of 15 residues. V lost 6 bases, J lost 5 bases, and 17 bases lay in between. The DNA for the CDR3 is TGTGCCATCAGCGCGGGACCGGGAGAAAACAATGAGCAGTTCTTC. This gives the protein CAISAGPGENNEQFF.

The V and J genes are TRBV5-1 and TRBJ2-2, with D unclear. The V end was cut by 7 bases, the J end by 7 bases, with 17 bases between. CDR3 length: 14 amino acids. The germline V gene has CDR1 SGHRS and CDR2 YFSETQ. DNA of the CDR3: TGCGCCAGCCAGTGGCTTCCCGGTGGCGGGGAGCTGTTTTTT. Protein: CASQWLPGGGELFF.

The V call is TRBV3-1, the J call TRBJ1-1, with D tentatively TRBD1 (5 bases). V lost 4 bases and J lost 1, with 10 bases in between. Germline V gene sequence: CDR1 LGHDT, CDR2 YNNKEL (reference sequence). The CDR3 has 14 residues. The CDR3 DNA reads TGTGCCAGCAGCCCGCACAGGAAGAACACTGAAGCTTTCTTT. The encoded protein is CASSPHRKNTEAFF. Drawing the rest from reference TRBV3-1 and TRBJ1-1, the complete variable domain is DTAVSQTPKYLVTQMGNDKSIKCEQNLGHDTMYWYKQDSKKFLKIMFSYNNKELIINETVPNRFSPKSPDKAHLNLHINSLELGDSAVYFCASSPHRKNTEAFFGQGTRLTVV.

Many counts were recorded for this clonotype. The chain is built from TRBV7-9 and TRBJ2-3; 7 bases map to TRBD2. After removal of 5 bases from V and 2 bases from J, the junction contained 7 bases not matched to a gene. The CDR3 totals 15 residues. The germline gives CDR1 SEHNR, CDR2 FQNEAQ (reference sequence). The CDR3 protein is CASSRLGGATDTQYF. CDR3 coding DNA: TGTGCCAGCAGCCGCCTGGGAGGGGCCACAGATACGCAGTATTTT.

The chain combines TRBV2 with TRBJ2-1; TRBD1 is a possible D gene (7 bases). Trimming cost V 4 bases and J 4 bases, with 11 bases left between them. Per the germline V gene, CDR1 is SNHLY and CDR2 is FYNNEI. The CDR3 spans 14 residues. The DNA for the CDR3 is TGTGCCAGCAGTGTTCAGGGGGGTTACAATGAGCAGTTCTTC. This codes for CASSVQGGYNEQFF. The full variable domain, rest sourced from reference TRBV2 and TRBJ2-1, is EPEVTQTPSHQVTQMGQEVILRCVPISNHLYFYWYRQILGQKVEFLVSFYNNEISEKSEIFDDQFSVERPDGSNFTLKIRSTKLEDSAMYFCASSVQGGYNEQFFGPGTRLTVL.

The gene calls are TRBV6-5 and TRBJ2-5, with D perhaps given as TRBD1 or TRBD2 (5 bases each). The CDR3 is made up of 16 amino acids. V was clipped by 0 bases and J by 1 base, with 12 bases between them. Germline CDR1 reads MNHEY; CDR2 reads SVGAGI. The DNA for the CDR3 is TGTGCCAGCAGTTACTCTTTCGGGGCAGCCCAAGAGACCCAGTACTTC. Amino acid sequence: CASSYSFGAAQETQYF.